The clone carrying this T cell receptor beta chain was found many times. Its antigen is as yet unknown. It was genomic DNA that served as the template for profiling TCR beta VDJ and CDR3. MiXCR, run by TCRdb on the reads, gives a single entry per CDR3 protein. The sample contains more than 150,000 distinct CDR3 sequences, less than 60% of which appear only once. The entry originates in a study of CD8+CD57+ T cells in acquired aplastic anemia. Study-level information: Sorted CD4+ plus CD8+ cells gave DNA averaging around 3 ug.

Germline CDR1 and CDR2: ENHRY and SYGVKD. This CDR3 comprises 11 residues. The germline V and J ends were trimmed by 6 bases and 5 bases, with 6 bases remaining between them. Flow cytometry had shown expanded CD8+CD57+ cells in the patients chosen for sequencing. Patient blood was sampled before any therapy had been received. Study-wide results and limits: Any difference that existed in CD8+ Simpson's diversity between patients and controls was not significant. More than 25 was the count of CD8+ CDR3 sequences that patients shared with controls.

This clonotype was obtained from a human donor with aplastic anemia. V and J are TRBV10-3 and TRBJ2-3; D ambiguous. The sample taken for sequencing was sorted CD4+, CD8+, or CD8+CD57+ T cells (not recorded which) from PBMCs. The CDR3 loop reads CAIRGIDTQYF. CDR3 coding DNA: TGTGCCATCAGGGGGATAGATACGCAGTATTTT.